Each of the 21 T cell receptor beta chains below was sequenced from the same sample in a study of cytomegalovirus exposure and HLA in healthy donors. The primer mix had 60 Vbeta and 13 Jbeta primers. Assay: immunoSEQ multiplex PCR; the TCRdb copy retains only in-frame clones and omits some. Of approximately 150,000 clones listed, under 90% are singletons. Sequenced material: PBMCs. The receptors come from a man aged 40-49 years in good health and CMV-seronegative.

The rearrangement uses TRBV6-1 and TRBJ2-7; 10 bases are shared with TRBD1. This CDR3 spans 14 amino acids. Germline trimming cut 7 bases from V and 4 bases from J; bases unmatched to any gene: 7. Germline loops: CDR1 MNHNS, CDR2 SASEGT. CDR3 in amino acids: CASNRGTGVYEQYF. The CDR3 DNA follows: TGTGCCAGCAACCGCGGGACAGGGGTATACGAGCAGTACTTC.

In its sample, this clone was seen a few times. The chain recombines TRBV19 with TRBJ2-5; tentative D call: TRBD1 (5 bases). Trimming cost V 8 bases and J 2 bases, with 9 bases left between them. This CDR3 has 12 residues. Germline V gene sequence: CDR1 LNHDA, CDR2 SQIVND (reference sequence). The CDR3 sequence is CASAQAQETQYF. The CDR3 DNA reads TGTGCCAGTGCACAGGCTCAAGAGACCCAGTACTTC.

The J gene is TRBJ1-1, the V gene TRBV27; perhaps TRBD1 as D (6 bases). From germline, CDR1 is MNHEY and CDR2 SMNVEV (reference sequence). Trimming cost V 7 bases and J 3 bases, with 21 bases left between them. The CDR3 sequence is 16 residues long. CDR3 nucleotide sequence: TGTGCCAGCAACTACCGATCCGGACAGACCTACACTGAAGCTTTCTTT. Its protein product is CASNYRSGQTYTEAFF.

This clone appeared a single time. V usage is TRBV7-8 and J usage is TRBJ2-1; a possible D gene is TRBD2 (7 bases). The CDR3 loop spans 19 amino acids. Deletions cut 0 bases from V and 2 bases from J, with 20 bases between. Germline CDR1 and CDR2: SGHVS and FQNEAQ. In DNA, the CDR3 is TGTGCCAGCAGCTTAGCGTCAGGGGCGACGGGGGGAACCTACAATGAGCAGTTCTTC. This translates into CASSLASGATGGTYNEQFF.

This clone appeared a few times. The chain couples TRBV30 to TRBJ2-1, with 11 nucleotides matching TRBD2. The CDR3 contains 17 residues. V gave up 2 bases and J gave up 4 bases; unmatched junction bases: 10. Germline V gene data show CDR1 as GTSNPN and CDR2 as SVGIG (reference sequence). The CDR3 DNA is TGTGCCTGGAGTCCCCGTAGCGGGGGGGCGGAGTACAATGAGCAGTTCTTC. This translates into CAWSPRSGGAEYNEQFF.

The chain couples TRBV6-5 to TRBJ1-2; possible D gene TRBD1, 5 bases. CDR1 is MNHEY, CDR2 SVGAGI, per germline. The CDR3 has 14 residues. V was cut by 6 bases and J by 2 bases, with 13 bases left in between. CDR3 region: CASSSGRGNYGYTF. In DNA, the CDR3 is TGTGCCAGCAGCTCCGGACGGGGGAACTATGGCTACACCTTC.

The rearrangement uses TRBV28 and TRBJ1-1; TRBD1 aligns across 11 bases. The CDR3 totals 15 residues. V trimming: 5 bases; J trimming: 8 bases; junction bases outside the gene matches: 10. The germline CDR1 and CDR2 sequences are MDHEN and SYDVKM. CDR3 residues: CASSLAGTGGIEAFF. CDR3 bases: TGTGCCAGCAGTCTAGCCGGGACAGGGGGGATAGAAGCTTTCTTT. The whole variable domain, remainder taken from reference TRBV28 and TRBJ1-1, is DVKVTQSSRYLVKRTGEKVFLECVQDMDHENMFWYRQDPGLGLRLIYFSYDVKMKEKGDIPEGYSVSREKKERFSLILESASTNQTSMYLCASSLAGTGGIEAFFGQGTRLTVV.

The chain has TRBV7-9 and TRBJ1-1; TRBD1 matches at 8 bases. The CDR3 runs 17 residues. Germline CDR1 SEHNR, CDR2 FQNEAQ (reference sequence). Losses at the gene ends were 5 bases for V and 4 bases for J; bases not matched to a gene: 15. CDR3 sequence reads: CASSTRAGGAEGTEAFF. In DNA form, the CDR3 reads TGTGCCAGCAGCACCCGGGCAGGGGGCGCGGAAGGCACTGAAGCTTTCTTT. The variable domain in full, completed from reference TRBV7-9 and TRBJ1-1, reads DTGVSQNPRHKITKRGQNVTFRCDPISEHNRLYWYRQTLGQGPEFLTYFQNEAQLEKSRLLSDRFSAERPKGSFSTLEIQRTEQGDSAMYLCASSTRAGGAEGTEAFFGQGTRLTVV.

The CDR3: CAISESGQGASYEQYF. CDR3 sequence (DNA): TGTGCCATCAGTGAGTCCGGGCAGGGGGCATCCTACGAGCAGTACTTC. This chain uses TRBV10-3 with TRBJ2-7, with TRBD1 matching 8 bases. Germline V gene sequence: CDR1 ENHRY, CDR2 SYGVKD. V shed 0 bases, J shed 1 base, and the junction held 5 bases outside the gene matches. This CDR3 spans 16 amino acids.

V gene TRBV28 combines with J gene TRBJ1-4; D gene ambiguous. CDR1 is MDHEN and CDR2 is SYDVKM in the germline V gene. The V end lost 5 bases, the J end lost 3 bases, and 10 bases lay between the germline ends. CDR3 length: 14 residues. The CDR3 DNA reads TGTGCCAGCAGTACGGGAGGGTCTAATGAAAAACTGTTTTTT. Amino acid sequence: CASSTGGSNEKLFF.

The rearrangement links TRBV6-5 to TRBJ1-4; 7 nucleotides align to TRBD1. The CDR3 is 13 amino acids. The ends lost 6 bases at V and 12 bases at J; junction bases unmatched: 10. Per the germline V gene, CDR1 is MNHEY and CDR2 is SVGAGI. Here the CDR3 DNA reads TGTGCCAGCAGCATCCTTGACAGGGACGAACTGTTTTTT. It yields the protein CASSILDRDELFF.

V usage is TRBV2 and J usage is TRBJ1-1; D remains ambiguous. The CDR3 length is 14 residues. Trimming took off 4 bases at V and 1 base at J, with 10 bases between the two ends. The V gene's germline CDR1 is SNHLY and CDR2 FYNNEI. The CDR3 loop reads CASSALPGNTEAFF. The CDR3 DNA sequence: TGTGCCAGCAGTGCACTTCCAGGGAACACTGAAGCTTTCTTT.

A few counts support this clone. CDR3 sequence (DNA): TGTGCCAGCAGTTACTCCGGGCAGGGAAACACTGAAGCTTTCTTT. Encoded protein: CASSYSGQGNTEAFF. This chain uses TRBV6-5 with TRBJ1-1, with D possibly matching TRBD1 (5 bases). Trimming stripped 0 bases from V and 2 bases from J, with 10 bases between. Per the germline V gene, CDR1 is MNHEY and CDR2 is SVGAGI. The CDR3 runs 15 residues.

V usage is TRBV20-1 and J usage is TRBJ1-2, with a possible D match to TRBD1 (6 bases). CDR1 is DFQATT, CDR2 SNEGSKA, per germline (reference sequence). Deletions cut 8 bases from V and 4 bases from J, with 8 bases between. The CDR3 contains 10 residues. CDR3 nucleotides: TGCAGTATAGGGGGCTATGGCTACACCTTC. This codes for CSIGGYGYTF.

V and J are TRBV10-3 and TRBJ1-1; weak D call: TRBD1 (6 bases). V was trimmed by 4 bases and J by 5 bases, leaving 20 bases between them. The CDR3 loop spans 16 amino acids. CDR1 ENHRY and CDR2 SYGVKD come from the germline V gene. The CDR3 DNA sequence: TGTGCCATCAGTGGATCGACACAGGGTTTAGGGACTGAAGCTTTCTTT. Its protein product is CAISGSTQGLGTEAFF.

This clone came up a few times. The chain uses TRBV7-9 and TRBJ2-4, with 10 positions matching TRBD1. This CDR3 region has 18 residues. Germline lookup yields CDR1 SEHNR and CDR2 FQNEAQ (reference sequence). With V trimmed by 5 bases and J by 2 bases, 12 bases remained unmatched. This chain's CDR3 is CASSRSTGGAFPKNIQYF. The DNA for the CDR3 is TGTGCCAGCAGCCGATCGACAGGGGGCGCTTTCCCCAAAAACATTCAGTACTTC.

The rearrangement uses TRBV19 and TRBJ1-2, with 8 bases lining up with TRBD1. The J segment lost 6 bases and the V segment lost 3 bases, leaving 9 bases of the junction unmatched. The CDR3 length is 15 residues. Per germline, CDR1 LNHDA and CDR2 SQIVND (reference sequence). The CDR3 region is CASSIDRGPVDGYTF. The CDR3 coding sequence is TGTGCCAGTAGTATTGACAGGGGACCGGTGGATGGCTACACCTTC.

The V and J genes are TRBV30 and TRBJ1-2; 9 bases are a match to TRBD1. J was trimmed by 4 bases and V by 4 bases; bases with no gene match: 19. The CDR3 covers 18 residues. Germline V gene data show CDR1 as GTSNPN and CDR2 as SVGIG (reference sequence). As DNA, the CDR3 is TGTGCCTGGAATCAACCGGGACAGGGCTTGCGGGGGCTCTATGGCTACACCTTC. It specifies CAWNQPGQGLRGLYGYTF.

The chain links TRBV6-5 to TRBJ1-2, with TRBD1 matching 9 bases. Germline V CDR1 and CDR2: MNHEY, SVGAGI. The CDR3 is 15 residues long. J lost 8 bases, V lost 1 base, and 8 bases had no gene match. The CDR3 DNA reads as TGTGCCAGCAGTTACTTGGGGACAGGGATCGACGGCTACACCTTC. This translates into CASSYLGTGIDGYTF.

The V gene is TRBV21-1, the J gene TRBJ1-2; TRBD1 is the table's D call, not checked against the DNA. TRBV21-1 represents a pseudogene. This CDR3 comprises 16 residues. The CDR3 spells CASSKVGSSLNYGYTF. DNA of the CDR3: TGTGCCAGCAGCAAAGTTGGCAGTTCTCTTAACTATGGCTACACCTTC.

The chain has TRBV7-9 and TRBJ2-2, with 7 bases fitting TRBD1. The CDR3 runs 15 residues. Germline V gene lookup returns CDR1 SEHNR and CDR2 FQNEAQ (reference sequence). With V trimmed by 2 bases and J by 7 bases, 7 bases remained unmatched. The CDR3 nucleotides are TGTGCCAGCAGCTTAAGCTCGACAGGGTACGGGGAGCTGTTTTTT. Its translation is CASSLSSTGYGELFF.